The clone carrying this T cell receptor beta chain was detected ten times or more. No antigen is known for it. Among the exclusions were patients with other autoimmune diseases, uncontrolled infections, pregnancy or lactation. Symptoms, serum thyroxine and TRAb, thyroid ultrasound, and orbital computed tomography formed the diagnostic basis. This record belongs to a study of Graves' ophthalmopathy and Graves' hyperthyroidism. The study's findings and limits: Most clonotypes expanded in thyroid above 0.001 frequency were present in blood too.

RNA transcripts were the template, and TCR beta CDR3 regions were amplified from them. In the first round, RT-PCR was carried out with HTBI primers, and a multiplex PCR formed the second round. TCRdb re-called the multiplex PCR reads through MiXCR, storing one row per CDR3 protein. The data show fewer than 350,000 distinct CDR3 sequences, roughly 15% seen once. Germline CDR1 is MNHEY and CDR2 is SVGEGT. The CDR3 totals 17 residues. Trimming took 8 bases from V and 2 from J; bases not matched to a gene: 15. The rearrangement joins TRBV6-2 or TRBV6-3 to TRBJ2-7; 10 nucleotides match TRBD1. The receptor's source is an adult man with Graves' ophthalmopathy. Sample: peripheral blood. The CDR3 bases are TGTGCCAGCCGGACAGGGGGTGCACTTCGGGCCACCTACGAGCAGTACTTC. Its translation: CASRTGGALRATYEQYF.